This TCR beta chain is drawn from a study of blood T cell repertoires in COVID-19 (dated by TCRdb to about 2020). For the study in its entirety: Samples covering the acute and convalescent phases of COVID-19 were provided by collaborators in the United States, Italy and Spain. The repertoires were released in a freely available public database intended as a resource for research on the immune response to SARS-CoV-2. Where available, HLA class I and class II types were taken from metadata supplied by the sample provider and were not determined by assay-based typing. Nearly every sample came with metadata listing a de-identified subject ID, COVID-19 status, age in years and sex. Samples were obtained from the ongoing ImmuneRACE study (first 160 participants) and from about 1,300 subjects provided by 6 global collaborators. The dataset comprised deeply sampled blood TCRbeta repertoires from subjects exposed to, actively infected with, or recovered from COVID-19. The material from the prospective study consisted of cDNA or gDNA derived from T cells, B-cell-depleted T cells, or PBMCs.

In Seattle, one collaborating source enrolled patients while the infection was active and tracked those patients longitudinally over the course of disease. Each collaborating institution followed its own protocols to collect whole blood in K2EDTA tubes. For TCRbeta analysis, collaborators shipped samples in one of three forms: frozen whole blood, isolated PBMCs, or DNA extracted from either of those sample types. Broader findings and caveats from the paper: The amount of clinical and demographic metadata varied by source and participant and was provided uncurated.

To note about this clone: This clone's antigen is unknown. Base qualities are missing; no much larger clone stands one base away.

TCRbeta CDR3 regions were amplified from genomic DNA using the immunoSEQ Assay, a bias-controlled multiplex PCR. Per the authors' processing: Within the assay, amplification of reference gene primers was used to estimate how many nucleated cells each sample contained. To quantify the absolute abundance of each unique TCRbeta CDR3 rearrangement, sequence reads were collapsed and filtered. For each sample, productive Simpson clonality was calculated by taking the square root of Simpson's diversity index across productive rearrangements. The table was pulled from immuneACCESS by TCRdb, which kept in-frame rearrangements only. Such tables lose some clones; where checked, under half of the loss comes from unresolved V genes, and the rest has no known cause. V and J calls and clone size are those listed in that table; D and trimming were worked out from the DNA. Recorded for this sample are tens of thousands of clones; roughly 76% of them occurred a single time. The ten most abundant clones make up around 5% of the sample.

The receptor's source is a man older than 75 with COVID-19, enrolled during active disease. Specimen: peripheral blood.

At the DNA level, the sequence is TGCGCCAGCAGCCAAGATCGAAGGGGTTTTGAGCAGTTCTTC. Translated, it gives CASSQDRRGFEQFF. Recombination connected TRBV4-3 to TRBJ2-1; the D gene is possibly TRBD1, with 5 bases matching. The CDR3 runs 14 amino acids, cysteine and phenylalanine included. The sequence is cut down to CDR3 DNA, 42 bases in frame from base 1. The germline V gene encodes CDR1 LGHNA and CDR2 YSLEER. V sheds 0 bases and J sheds 9 bases, leaving 12 bases between their ends.